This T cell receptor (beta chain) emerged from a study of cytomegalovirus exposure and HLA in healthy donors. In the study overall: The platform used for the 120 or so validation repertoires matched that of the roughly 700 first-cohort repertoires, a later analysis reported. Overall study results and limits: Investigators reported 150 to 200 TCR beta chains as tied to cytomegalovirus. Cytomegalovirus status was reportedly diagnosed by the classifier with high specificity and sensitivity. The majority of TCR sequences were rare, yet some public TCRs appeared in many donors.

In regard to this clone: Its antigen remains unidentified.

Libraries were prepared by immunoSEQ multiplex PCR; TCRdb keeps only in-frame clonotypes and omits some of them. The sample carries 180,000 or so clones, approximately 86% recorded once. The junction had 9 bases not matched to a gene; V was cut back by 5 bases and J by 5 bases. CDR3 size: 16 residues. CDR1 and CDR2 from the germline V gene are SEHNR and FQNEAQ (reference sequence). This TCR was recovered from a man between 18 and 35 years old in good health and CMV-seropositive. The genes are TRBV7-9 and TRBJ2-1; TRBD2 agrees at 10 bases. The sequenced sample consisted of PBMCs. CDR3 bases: TGTGCCAGCAGCCCCCCCGGGAGCGGGAGGGACAATGAGCAGTTCTTC. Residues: CASSPPGSGRDNEQFF.